This T cell receptor beta chain was documented in a study of blood T cells in healthy people across ages. Points from the study as a whole: When set beside aged donors, long-lived donors presented more naive CD4+ cells and higher diversity.

V gave up 0 bases and J gave up 9 bases, with 10 bases separating them. CDR3 length: 13 amino acids. Germline lookup yields CDR1 SGHRS and CDR2 YFSETQ. Donors each provided 9.5 to 10 milliliters of peripheral blood. Then a second PCR, running about 7 to 11 cycles, was carried out with a sample-barcoded 5' primer and a J-beta primer mix. TCRdb re-derived calls from the 5' RACE reads in MiXCR, one entry per CDR3 protein. This table holds about 1.4 million distinct CDR3 sequences, around 55% found once. For this clonotype: Its matching antigen is unknown.

Input material: blood. This chain joins TRBV5-1 and TRBJ2-1; D unresolved. The sequence was collected from a man younger than 35 in good health. The CDR3 DNA reads as TGCGCCAGCAGCTTGGTCAGGTGGGCTGAGCAGTTCTTC. Amino acids: CASSLVRWAEQFF.